A selection of T cell receptor beta chains follows, all from one sample in a study of OX40 agonist ivuxolimab in advanced cancers. The table came from immunoSEQ multiplex PCR; TCRdb's copy has only in-frame clones and leaves some out. Among tens of thousands of clones, about 91% were seen once, and the ten largest hold 13%. This material consisted of CD4+ or CD8+ T cells sorted from blood, taken in a trial of the OX40 agonist ivuxolimab. These receptors came from an adult with an advanced solid tumor such as melanoma, head and neck, liver or kidney cancer. The CDR3 runs from the conserved cysteine through the conserved F or W. D genes are given only for firm matches. Clone size, where shown, is once, few, many, or a class for clones that have expanded.

size: .; J: TRBJ2-1; length: 12; V: TRBV29-1; D: .; DNA: TGCAGCGTTGTCCAGGCATACAATGAGCAGTTCTTC; CDR3: CSVVQAYNEQFF
size: .; J: TRBJ1-1; length: 16; V: TRBV10-3; D: .; DNA: TGTGCCATCAGTGAGTCGCAGGGGATGGAGAACACTGAAGCTTTCTTT; CDR3: CAISESQGMENTEAFF
size: .; J: TRBJ1-4; length: 15; V: TRBV5-4; D: TRBD1; DNA: TGTGCCAGCAGCCTGGACAGGGGCGAAGGAGAAAAACTGTTTTTT; CDR3: CASSLDRGEGEKLFF
size: .; J: TRBJ2-7; length: 13; V: TRBV30; D: TRBD2; DNA: TGTGCCTGGAAGGGTGGGAGGGCCTACGAGCAGTACTTC; CDR3: CAWKGGRAYEQYF
size: .; J: TRBJ2-7; length: 14; V: TRBV4-1; D: .; DNA: TGCGCCAGCAGCCAAGAAGGGCTAGGTGGGGAGCAGTACTTC; CDR3: CASSQEGLGGEQYF
size: once; J: TRBJ2-5; length: 15; V: TRBV11-2; D: TRBD1; DNA: TGTGCCAGCAGCCAAGGGACAGTCGACGGAGAGACCCAGTACTTC; CDR3: CASSQGTVDGETQYF
size: .; J: TRBJ2-7; length: 15; V: TRBV27; D: TRBD2; DNA: TGTGCCAGCAGTCAACTAGCGGGCCCCTCCTACGAGCAGTACTTC; CDR3: CASSQLAGPSYEQYF
size: once; J: TRBJ1-1; length: 15; V: TRBV15; D: .; DNA: TGTGCCACCAGCAGAGAACAGGGAGTCTGGACTGAAGCTTTCTTT; CDR3: CATSREQGVWTEAFF
size: .; J: TRBJ2-1; length: 19; V: TRBV27; D: TRBD2; DNA: TGTGCCAGCAGTTTATTTGCTGGGCGGCTAGCGGGCAACTACAATGAGCAATTCTTC; CDR3: CASSLFAGRLAGNYNEQFF
size: .; J: TRBJ2-1; length: 14; V: TRBV6-1; D: TRBD1; DNA: TGTGCCAGCAGTGTGGGGACAGGGAGCGATGAGCAGTTCTTC; CDR3: CASSVGTGSDEQFF
size: .; J: TRBJ2-1; length: 14; V: TRBV30; D: TRBD2; DNA: TGTGCCTGGCAGGGGACTAGCGGGAACGATGAGCAGTTCTTC; CDR3: CAWQGTSGNDEQFF
size: .; J: TRBJ2-7; length: 16; V: TRBV4-2; D: .; DNA: TGTGCCAGCAGCCAAGATTTTTTAGGGGCGGGATACGAGCAGTACTTC; CDR3: CASSQDFLGAGYEQYF
size: .; J: TRBJ1-2; length: 16; V: TRBV4-1; D: TRBD1; DNA: TGCGCCAGCAGCCAAGTTGGGGGACAGGATTTTTATGGCTACACCTTC; CDR3: CASSQVGGQDFYGYTF
size: once; J: TRBJ1-2; length: 14; V: TRBV6-5; D: .; DNA: TGTGCCAGCAGTTACATGAGGGGATCGGATGGCTACACCTTC; CDR3: CASSYMRGSDGYTF
size: .; J: TRBJ2-3; length: 14; V: TRBV9; D: .; DNA: TGTGCCAGCAGCGTAGGGAGGGGCACAGATACGCAGTATTTT; CDR3: CASSVGRGTDTQYF
size: .; J: TRBJ1-2; length: 16; V: TRBV27; D: .; DNA: TGTGCCAGCAGTGCCGCCGGCAGTGGTAGAAACTATGGCTACACCTTC; CDR3: CASSAAGSGRNYGYTF
size: .; J: TRBJ2-3; length: 15; V: TRBV4-3; D: .; DNA: TGCGCCAGCAGCCAAGGGACACGATTCACAGATACGCAGTATTTT; CDR3: CASSQGTRFTDTQYF
size: .; J: TRBJ2-7; length: 13; V: TRBV2; D: TRBD1; DNA: TGTGCCGGAAGAGGACAGGATTTCTACGAGCAGTACTTC; CDR3: CAGRGQDFYEQYF
size: .; J: TRBJ1-1; length: 13; V: TRBV28; D: .; DNA: TGTGCCAGCAGTTTACATCGGAACACTGAAGCTTTCTTT; CDR3: CASSLHRNTEAFF
size: .; J: TRBJ1-3; length: 16; V: TRBV6-5; D: TRBD1; DNA: TGTGCCAGCAGTTGGGGATCAGGGGGCGAGGGAAACACCATATATTTT; CDR3: CASSWGSGGEGNTIYF
size: .; J: TRBJ2-5; length: 14; V: TRBV25-1; D: .; DNA: TGTGCCAGCAGTGAAATTGGACAGAGAGAGACCCAGTACTTC; CDR3: CASSEIGQRETQYF
size: once; J: TRBJ2-7; length: 16; V: TRBV6-5; D: TRBD1; DNA: TGTGCCAGCAGTTACGGGTACCGGGACAGCTCCTACGAGCAGTACTTC; CDR3: CASSYGYRDSSYEQYF
size: .; J: TRBJ1-1; length: 15; V: TRBV5-1; D: .; DNA: TGCGCCAGCAGCTTGGCCCCAGACGGCAGCACTGAAGCTTTCTTT; CDR3: CASSLAPDGSTEAFF
size: few; J: TRBJ1-2; length: 9; V: TRBV7-7; D: .; DNA: TGTCGAAAGACCTATGGCTACACCTTC; CDR3: CRKTYGYTF
size: .; J: TRBJ2-2; length: 15; V: TRBV27; D: TRBD1; DNA: TGTGCCAGCAGCGCCCCAGGGGGTAGCACCGGGGAGCTGTTTTTT; CDR3: CASSAPGGSTGELFF
size: .; J: TRBJ1-1; length: 12; V: TRBV6-1; D: .; DNA: TGTGCCAGCAACACGTTTAACACTGAAGCTTTCTTT; CDR3: CASNTFNTEAFF
size: .; J: TRBJ1-1; length: 16; V: TRBV4-1; D: .; DNA: TGCGCCAGCAGCCCTATATCAGGGGAGGTGGACACTGAAGCTTTCTTT; CDR3: CASSPISGEVDTEAFF
size: .; J: TRBJ2-5; length: 13; V: TRBV7-6; D: TRBD1; DNA: TGTGCCAGCAGCATATACAGGGGGGAGACCCAGTACTTC; CDR3: CASSIYRGETQYF
size: .; J: TRBJ2-7; length: 15; V: TRBV4-1; D: TRBD1; DNA: TGCGCCAGCAGCCAAGACCGACAGGGGGCCTACGAGCAGTACTTC; CDR3: CASSQDRQGAYEQYF
size: .; J: TRBJ1-1; length: 15; V: TRBV4-1; D: .; DNA: TGCGCCAGCAGCCAAGACTTTGGGGTTGGGACTGAAGCTTTCTTT; CDR3: CASSQDFGVGTEAFF
size: .; J: TRBJ2-7; length: 12; V: TRBV30; D: .; DNA: TGTGCCTGGACAGGGGACGGGGGGGAGCAGTACTTC; CDR3: CAWTGDGGEQYF
size: .; J: TRBJ1-1; length: 15; V: TRBV19; D: .; DNA: TGTGCCAGTAGTTTTGAGGGGGACAAGAACACTGAAGCTTTCTTT; CDR3: CASSFEGDKNTEAFF
size: .; J: TRBJ1-2; length: 14; V: TRBV6-5; D: TRBD1; DNA: TGTGCCAGCAGTCCCGGGACAGGGGGCTATGGCTACACCTTC; CDR3: CASSPGTGGYGYTF
size: .; J: TRBJ2-7; length: 16; V: TRBV4-3; D: .; DNA: TGCGCCAGCAGCCAAGATCTCCCGGACCCGTCCTACGAGCAGTACTTC; CDR3: CASSQDLPDPSYEQYF
size: .; J: TRBJ1-2; length: 14; V: TRBV4-3; D: .; DNA: TGCGCCAGCAGCCAAGATTGGGGGATGGGAGGCTACACCTTC; CDR3: CASSQDWGMGGYTF
size: .; J: TRBJ2-4; length: 15; V: TRBV11-2; D: .; DNA: TGTGCCAGCAGCTCTGTTGAGAGCGCCAGAAACATTCAGTACTTC; CDR3: CASSSVESARNIQYF
size: once; J: TRBJ1-1; length: 14; V: TRBV6-5; D: .; DNA: TGTGCCAGCAGTTACTCAGACGAGAACACTGAAGCTTTCTTT; CDR3: CASSYSDENTEAFF
size: .; J: TRBJ2-3; length: 17; V: TRBV27; D: TRBD2; DNA: TGTGCCAGCAGCTTAAGGGGCGGGGGGGATAGCACAGATACGCAGTATTTT; CDR3: CASSLRGGGDSTDTQYF
size: .; J: TRBJ2-2; length: 14; V: TRBV27; D: .; DNA: TGTGCCAGCAGTTTTGGGACTTACACCGGGGAGCTGTTTTTT; CDR3: CASSFGTYTGELFF
size: .; J: TRBJ1-1; length: 16; V: TRBV4-1; D: .; DNA: TGCGCCAGCAGCCAAGTTACAGGGACGGGGTACACTGAAGCTTTCTTT; CDR3: CASSQVTGTGYTEAFF
size: .; J: TRBJ2-7; length: 14; V: TRBV7-9; D: .; DNA: TGTGCCAGCAGCCCTTTGGGGATGTCCTACGAGCAGTACTTC; CDR3: CASSPLGMSYEQYF
size: .; J: TRBJ2-3; length: 15; V: TRBV7-3; D: .; DNA: TGTGCCAGCAGCTTATACCCTTCTAGCACAGATACGCAGTATTTT; CDR3: CASSLYPSSTDTQYF
size: .; J: TRBJ2-1; length: 16; V: TRBV12-5; D: .; DNA: TGTGCTAGTGGGTCCGCGGAGGGGAAATCCTACAATGAGCAGTTCTTC; CDR3: CASGSAEGKSYNEQFF
size: .; J: TRBJ1-1; length: 13; V: TRBV19; D: .; DNA: TGTGCCAGTAGTCCTTATTACAACACTGAAGCTTTCTTT; CDR3: CASSPYYNTEAFF
size: .; J: TRBJ1-2; length: 18; V: TRBV10-3; D: TRBD1; DNA: TGTGCCATCAGTGCAACCGGGACAGGGATTATGAGTAACTATGGCTACACCTTC; CDR3: CAISATGTGIMSNYGYTF
size: .; J: TRBJ1-1; length: 13; V: TRBV11-2; D: .; DNA: TGTGCCAGCAGTTCCGGGACAACCACTGAAGCTTTCTTT; CDR3: CASSSGTTTEAFF
size: .; J: TRBJ2-5; length: 13; V: TRBV7-7; D: .; DNA: TGTGCCAGCAGCCCTCATATACAAGAGACCCAGTACTTC; CDR3: CASSPHIQETQYF
size: .; J: TRBJ2-2; length: 19; V: TRBV5-5; D: .; DNA: TGTGCCAGCAGCCCTCACCTAGCCGACTGGGAAGCGAACACCGGGGAGCTGTTTTTT; CDR3: CASSPHLADWEANTGELFF
size: .; J: TRBJ2-6; length: 14; V: TRBV19; D: .; DNA: TGTGCCAGTAGTACCTTATCTGGGGCCAACGTCCTGACTTTC; CDR3: CASSTLSGANVLTF
size: .; J: TRBJ2-4; length: 17; V: TRBV21-1; D: .; DNA: TGTGCCAGCAGCGCAAACGCAGGGCGGTGGGACAAAAACATTCAGTACTTC; CDR3: CASSANAGRWDKNIQYF
size: .; J: TRBJ1-4; length: 15; V: TRBV19; D: TRBD1; DNA: TGTGCCAGTAGGGACACGACAGGGCTTAATGAAAAACTGTTTTTT; CDR3: CASRDTTGLNEKLFF
size: .; J: TRBJ1-2; length: 16; V: TRBV4-2; D: .; DNA: TGTGCCAGCAGCCAAGATCGTACAACCTGGATCTATGGCTACACCTTC; CDR3: CASSQDRTTWIYGYTF
size: .; J: TRBJ2-6; length: 17; V: TRBV4-3; D: TRBD1; DNA: TGCGCCAGCAGCCACGGGACAGGGGGCGCGTGGGCCAACGTCCTGACTTTC; CDR3: CASSHGTGGAWANVLTF